Listed below are T cell receptor beta chains from one sample, sequenced in a study of resident and recirculating memory T cells in vitiligo. Data came from immunoSEQ multiplex PCR; TCRdb stores just in-frame clones and leaves some out. The profile shows fewer than 80,000 clones, just over 90% of them singletons. The sequenced sample consisted of blood. These receptors were collected from a male donor with vitiligo. The CDR3 runs from the conserved cysteine through the conserved F or W. Each record gives: V gene, clone size, J gene, D gene, CDR3 DNA, CDR3 protein. The D gene is left open where the match is weak. Clone size is shown for a subset of rows, as once, few, many or a class of expanded clone.

>TRBV9|NA|TRBJ2-7|TRBD2
TGTGCCAGCAGCCCGCAGGGGCGGGGGGACCCCTACGAGCAGTACTTC
CASSPQGRGDPYEQYF
>TRBV27|NA|TRBJ2-5|NA
TGTGCCAGCAGTTTATCGCCAGGGTGGATCGAGACCCAGTACTTC
CASSLSPGWIETQYF
>TRBV6-5|NA|TRBJ1-2|TRBD1
TGTGCCAGCAGTTACGCGACCGGGACAGGCTATGGCTACACCTTC
CASSYATGTGYGYTF
>TRBV5-5|NA|TRBJ2-3|TRBD1
TGTGCCAGCAGCTTGGTCAGGGGGCGGGTAGATACGCAGTATTTT
CASSLVRGRVDTQYF
>TRBV5-1|NA|TRBJ2-1|NA
TGCGCCAGCAGCTTACAGGGAGAGGGGCTCAATGAGCAGTTCTTC
CASSLQGEGLNEQFF
>TRBV27|NA|TRBJ2-1|NA
TGTGCCAGCAGTTTCAGTCAGGTCAGCTCCTACAATGAGCAGTTCTTC
CASSFSQVSSYNEQFF
>TRBV28|once|TRBJ2-4|NA
TGTGCCAGCAGCCGTACAGGGTTGAACATTCAGTACTTC
CASSRTGLNIQYF
>TRBV5-1|NA|TRBJ1-6|TRBD1
TGCGCCAGCAGCTTGACGACAGGGGGCCGTAATTCACCCCTCCACTTT
CASSLTTGGRNSPLHF
>TRBV12-5|NA|TRBJ2-3|NA
TGTGCTAGTGGTCCCGAAGGTCCCCCACCCGGAGGCACAGATACGCAGTATTTT
CASGPEGPPPGGTDTQYF
>TRBV11-2|NA|TRBJ1-6|TRBD1
TGTGCCAGCAGCTTAGCCCGGGGACAGTATAATTCACCCCTCCACTTT
CASSLARGQYNSPLHF
>TRBV4-2|NA|TRBJ1-1|NA
TGTGCCAGCAGCCCAAGGACAGATTTGACTGAAGCTTTCTTT
CASSPRTDLTEAFF